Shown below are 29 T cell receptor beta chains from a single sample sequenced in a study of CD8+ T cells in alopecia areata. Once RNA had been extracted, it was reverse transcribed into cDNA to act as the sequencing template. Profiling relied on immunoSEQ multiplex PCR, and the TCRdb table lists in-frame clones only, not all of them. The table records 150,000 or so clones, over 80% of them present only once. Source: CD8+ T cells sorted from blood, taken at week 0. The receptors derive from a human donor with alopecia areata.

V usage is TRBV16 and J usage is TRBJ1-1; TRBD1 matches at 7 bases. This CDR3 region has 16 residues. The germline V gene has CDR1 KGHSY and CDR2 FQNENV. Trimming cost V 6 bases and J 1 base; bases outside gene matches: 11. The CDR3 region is CASSLGTDVPNTEAFF. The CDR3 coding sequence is TGTGCCAGCAGTTTAGGGACAGATGTCCCGAACACTGAAGCTTTCTTT.

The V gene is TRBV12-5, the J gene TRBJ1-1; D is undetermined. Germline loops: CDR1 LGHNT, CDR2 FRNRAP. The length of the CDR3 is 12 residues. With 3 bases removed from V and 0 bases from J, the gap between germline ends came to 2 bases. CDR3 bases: TGTGCTAGTGGTTTTATGAACACTGAAGCTTTCTTT. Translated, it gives CASGFMNTEAFF.

The CDR3 coding sequence is TGTGCCAAATCCACAGGGATCTATGGCTACACCTTC. Translated, it gives CAKSTGIYGYTF. The chain combines TRBV6-1 with TRBJ1-2, with D perhaps TRBD1 (6 bases). Germline-derived CDR1 and CDR2 are MNHNS and SASEGT. The CDR3 sequence is 12 residues long. V was cut by 10 bases and J by 4 bases, with 13 bases left in between.

In DNA form, the CDR3 reads TGTGCCAGCAGCGTAGGCCGGGGTGTTAATTCACCCCTCCACTTT. This encodes CASSVGRGVNSPLHF. The rearrangement links TRBV9 to TRBJ1-6; D unclear. The length of the CDR3 is 15 residues. Trimming pared 0 bases from V and 6 bases from J, leaving 10 bases between. From germline, CDR1 is SGDLS and CDR2 YYNGEE.

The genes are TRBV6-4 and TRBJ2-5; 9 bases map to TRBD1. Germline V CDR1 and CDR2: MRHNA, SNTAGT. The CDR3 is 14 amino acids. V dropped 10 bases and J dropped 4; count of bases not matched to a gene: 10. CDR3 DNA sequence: TGTGCCACCAAACCTGACAGGGGGGGAGAGACCCAGTACTTC. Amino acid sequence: CATKPDRGGETQYF.

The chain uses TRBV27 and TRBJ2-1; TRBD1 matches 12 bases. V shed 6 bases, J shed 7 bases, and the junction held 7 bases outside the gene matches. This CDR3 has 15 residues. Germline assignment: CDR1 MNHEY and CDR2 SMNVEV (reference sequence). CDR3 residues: CASSPGTGGRNEQFF. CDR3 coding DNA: TGTGCCAGCAGCCCCGGGACAGGGGGCAGGAATGAGCAGTTCTTC.

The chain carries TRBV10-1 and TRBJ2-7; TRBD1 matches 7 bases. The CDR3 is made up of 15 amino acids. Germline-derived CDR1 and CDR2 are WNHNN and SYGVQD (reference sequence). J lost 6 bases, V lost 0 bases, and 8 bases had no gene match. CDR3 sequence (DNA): TGCGCCAGCAGTGAGTCAAAGGGGGCAGGAACCGAGCAGTACTTC. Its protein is CASSESKGAGTEQYF.

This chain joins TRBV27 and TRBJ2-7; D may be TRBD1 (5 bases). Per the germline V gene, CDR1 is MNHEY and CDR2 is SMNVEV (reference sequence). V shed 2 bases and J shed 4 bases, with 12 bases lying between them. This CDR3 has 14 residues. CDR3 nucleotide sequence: TGTGCCAGCAGTTTACAGGCAGGGAAATACGAGCAGTACTTC. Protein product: CASSLQAGKYEQYF.

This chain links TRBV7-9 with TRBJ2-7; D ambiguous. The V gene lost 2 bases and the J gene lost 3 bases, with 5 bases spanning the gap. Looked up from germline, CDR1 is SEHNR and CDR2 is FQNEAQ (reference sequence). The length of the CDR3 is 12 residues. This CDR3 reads CASSLQDYEQYF. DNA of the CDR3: TGTGCCAGCAGCTTACAGGACTACGAGCAGTACTTC.

CDR3 sequence reads: CATRTGNTEAFF. The CDR3 bases are TGTGCCACACGGACAGGGAACACTGAAGCTTTCTTT. The chain recombines TRBV6-5 with TRBJ1-1; 7 nucleotides agree with TRBD1. After removal of 10 bases from V and 1 base from J, the junction contained 3 bases not matched to a gene. Germline V gene data show CDR1 as MNHEY and CDR2 as SVGAGI. The CDR3 has 12 residues.

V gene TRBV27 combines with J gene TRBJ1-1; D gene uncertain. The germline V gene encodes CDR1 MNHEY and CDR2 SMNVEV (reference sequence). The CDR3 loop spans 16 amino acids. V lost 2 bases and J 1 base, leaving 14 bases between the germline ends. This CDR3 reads CASSLPHSPPNTEAFF. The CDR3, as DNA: TGTGCCAGCAGTTTACCCCACTCGCCGCCGAACACTGAAGCTTTCTTT.

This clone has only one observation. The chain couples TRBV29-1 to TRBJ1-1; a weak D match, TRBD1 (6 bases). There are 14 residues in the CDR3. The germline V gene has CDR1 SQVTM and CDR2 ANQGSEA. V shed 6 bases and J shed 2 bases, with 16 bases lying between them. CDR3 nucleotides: TGCAGCGTCTCCGGGCAGGGGACTAACACTGAAGCTTTCTTT. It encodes CSVSGQGTNTEAFF.

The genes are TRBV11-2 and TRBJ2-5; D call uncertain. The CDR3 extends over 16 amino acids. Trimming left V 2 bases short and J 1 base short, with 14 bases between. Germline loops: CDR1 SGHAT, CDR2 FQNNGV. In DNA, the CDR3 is TGTGCCAGCAGCTTATTCTTGGGGTGGGGCCAAGAGACCCAGTACTTC. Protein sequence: CASSLFLGWGQETQYF. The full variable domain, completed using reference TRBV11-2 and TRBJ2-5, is EAGVAQSPRYKIIEKRQSVAFWCNPISGHATLYWYQQILGQGPKLLIQFQNNGVVDDSQLPKDRFSAERLKGVDSTLKIQPAKLEDSAVYLCASSLFLGWGQETQYFGPGTRLLVL.

The CDR3, as DNA: TGTGCCAGCAGCTTAGTAGATTCTCCTATGGATGGCTACACCTTC. Translation gives CASSLVDSPMDGYTF. The gene calls are TRBV7-9 and TRBJ1-2; D not resolved. CDR1 and CDR2 (germline): SEHNR, FQNEAQ (reference sequence). The CDR3 is made up of 15 amino acids. V was pared by 1 base and J by 6 bases, with 15 bases between.

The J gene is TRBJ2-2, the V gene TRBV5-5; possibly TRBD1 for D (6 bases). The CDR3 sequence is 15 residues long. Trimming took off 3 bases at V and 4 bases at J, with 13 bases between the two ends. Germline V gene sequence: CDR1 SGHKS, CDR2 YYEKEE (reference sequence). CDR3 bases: TGTGCCAGCAGCTACTCACAGGGCCCCACCGGGGAGCTGTTTTTT. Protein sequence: CASSYSQGPTGELFF.

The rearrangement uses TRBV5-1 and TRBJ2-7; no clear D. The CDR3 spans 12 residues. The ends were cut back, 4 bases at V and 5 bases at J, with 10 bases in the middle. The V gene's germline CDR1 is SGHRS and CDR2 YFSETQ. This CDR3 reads CASSLASDEQYF. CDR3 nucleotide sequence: TGCGCCAGCAGCCTCGCCTCTGACGAGCAGTACTTC.

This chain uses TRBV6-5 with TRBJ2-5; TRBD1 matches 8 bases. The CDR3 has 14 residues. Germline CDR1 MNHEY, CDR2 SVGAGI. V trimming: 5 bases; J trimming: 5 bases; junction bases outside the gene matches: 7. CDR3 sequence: CASSPTGVGETQYF. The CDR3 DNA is TGTGCCAGCAGTCCGACAGGGGTGGGGGAGACCCAGTACTTC.

The CDR3 is CASSLAFASGRANAYEQYF. The DNA for the CDR3 is TGTGCCAGCAGCTTAGCTTTTGCTAGCGGAAGAGCGAATGCCTACGAGCAGTACTTC. J is TRBJ2-7 and V is TRBV11-2; TRBD2 matches at 7 bases. Per germline, CDR1 SGHAT and CDR2 FQNNGV. V was pared by 1 base and J by 2 bases, with 17 bases of the junction left unmatched. The CDR3 spans 19 residues.

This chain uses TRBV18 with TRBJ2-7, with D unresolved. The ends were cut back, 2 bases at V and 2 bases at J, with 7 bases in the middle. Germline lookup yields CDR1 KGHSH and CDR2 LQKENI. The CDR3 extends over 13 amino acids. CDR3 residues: CASSPADAYEQYF. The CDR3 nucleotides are TGTGCCAGCTCACCAGCGGATGCCTACGAGCAGTACTTC.

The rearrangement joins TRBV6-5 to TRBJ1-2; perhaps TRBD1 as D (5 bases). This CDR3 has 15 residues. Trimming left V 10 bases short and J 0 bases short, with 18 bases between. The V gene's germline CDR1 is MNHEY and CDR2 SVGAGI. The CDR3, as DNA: TGTGCCACGGTCACGGCAGGGCCTACTAACTATGGCTACACCTTC. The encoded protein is CATVTAGPTNYGYTF.

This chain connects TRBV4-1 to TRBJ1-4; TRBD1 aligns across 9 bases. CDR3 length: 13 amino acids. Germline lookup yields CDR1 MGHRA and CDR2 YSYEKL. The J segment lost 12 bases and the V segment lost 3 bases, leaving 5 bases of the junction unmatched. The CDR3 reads CASSQGTGRELFF. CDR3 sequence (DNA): TGCGCCAGCAGCCAGGGGACAGGGAGGGAACTGTTTTTT.

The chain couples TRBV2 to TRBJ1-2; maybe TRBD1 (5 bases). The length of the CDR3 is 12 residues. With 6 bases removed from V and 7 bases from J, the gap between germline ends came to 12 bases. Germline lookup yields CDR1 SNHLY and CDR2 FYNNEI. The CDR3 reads CASSTGPVGYTF. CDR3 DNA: TGTGCCAGCAGCACGGGACCGGTTGGCTACACCTTC.

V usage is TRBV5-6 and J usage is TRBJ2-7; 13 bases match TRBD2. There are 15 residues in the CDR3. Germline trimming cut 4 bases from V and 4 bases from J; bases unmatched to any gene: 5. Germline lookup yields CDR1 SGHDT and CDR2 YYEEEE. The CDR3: CASSSGLAGDYEQYF. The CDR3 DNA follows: TGTGCCAGCAGCAGCGGACTAGCGGGAGATTACGAGCAGTACTTC.

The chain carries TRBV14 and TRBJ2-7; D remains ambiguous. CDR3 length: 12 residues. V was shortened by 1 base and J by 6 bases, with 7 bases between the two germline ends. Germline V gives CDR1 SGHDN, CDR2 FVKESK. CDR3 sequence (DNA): TGTGCCAGCAGCCAAGCCTTGGCCGAGCAGTACTTC. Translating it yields CASSQALAEQYF.

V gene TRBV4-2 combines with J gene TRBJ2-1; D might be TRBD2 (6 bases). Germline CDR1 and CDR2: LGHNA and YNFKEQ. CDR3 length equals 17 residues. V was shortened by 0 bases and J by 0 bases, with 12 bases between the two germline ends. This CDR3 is CASSQDPSVSSYNEQFF. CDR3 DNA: TGTGCCAGCAGCCAAGACCCTAGCGTGAGCTCCTACAATGAGCAGTTCTTC.

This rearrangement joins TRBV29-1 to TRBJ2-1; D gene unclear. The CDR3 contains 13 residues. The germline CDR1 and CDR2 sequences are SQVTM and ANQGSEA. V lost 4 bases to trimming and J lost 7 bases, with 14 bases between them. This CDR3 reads CSVGFGVRNEQFF. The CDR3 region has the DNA TGCAGCGTTGGATTTGGGGTTCGGAATGAGCAGTTCTTC.

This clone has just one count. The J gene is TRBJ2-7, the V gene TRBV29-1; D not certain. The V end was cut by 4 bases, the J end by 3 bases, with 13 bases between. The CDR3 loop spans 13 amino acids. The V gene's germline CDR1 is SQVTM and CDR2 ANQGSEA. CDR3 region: CSVVQPASYEQYF. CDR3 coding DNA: TGCAGCGTTGTTCAGCCAGCCAGCTACGAGCAGTACTTC.

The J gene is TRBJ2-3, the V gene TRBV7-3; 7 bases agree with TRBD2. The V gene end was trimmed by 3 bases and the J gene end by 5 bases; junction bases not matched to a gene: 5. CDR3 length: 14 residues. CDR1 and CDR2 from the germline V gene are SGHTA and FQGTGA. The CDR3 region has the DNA TGTGCCAGCAGCTTCGACGCGGGGGTAGATACGCAGTATTTT. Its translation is CASSFDAGVDTQYF. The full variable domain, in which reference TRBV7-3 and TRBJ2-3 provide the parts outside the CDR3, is GAGVSQTPSNKVTEKGKYVELRCDPISGHTALYWYRQSLGQGPEFLIYFQGTGAADDSGLPNDRFFAVRPEGSVSTLKIQRTERGDSAVYLCASSFDAGVDTQYFGPGTRLTVL.

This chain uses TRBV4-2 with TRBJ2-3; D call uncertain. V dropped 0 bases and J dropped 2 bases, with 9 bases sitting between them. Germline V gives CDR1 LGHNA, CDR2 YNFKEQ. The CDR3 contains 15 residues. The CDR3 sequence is CASSQDSLSTDTQYF. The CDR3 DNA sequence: TGTGCCAGCAGCCAAGACTCGCTTTCCACAGATACGCAGTATTTT.